The next 12 T cell receptor beta chains were all read from a single sample in a study of blood T cells in healthy people across ages. Using a J-beta primer mix together with a sample-barcoded 5' primer, a second PCR was run for roughly 7 to 11 cycles. In TCRdb, the 5' RACE reads were re-called with MiXCR into one record per CDR3 protein. Of 950,000 to 1,200,000 distinct CDR3 sequences in the sample, roughly two fifths are singletons; the top ten hold around 14%. What was sequenced was blood. The receptors originated from a man younger than 35 in good health.

This rearrangement joins TRBV7-2 to TRBJ1-5, with TRBD1 as a possible D gene (6 bases). This CDR3 is built from 17 residues. Trimming left V 3 bases short and J 0 bases short, with 15 bases between. Looked up from germline, CDR1 is SGHTA and CDR2 is FQGNSA. The CDR3, as DNA: TGTGCCAGCAGCTTCAGTCTGGGGGACATTAGCAATCAGCCCCAGCATTTT. As protein: CASSFSLGDISNQPQHF.

This clonotype was recorded a few times. V is TRBV6-2 or TRBV6-3 and J is TRBJ1-1; 7 bases are shared with TRBD1. Per germline, CDR1 MNHEY and CDR2 SVGEGT. V shed 2 bases and J 12 bases; nucleotides not matched to a gene: 12. The CDR3 runs 14 residues. CDR3 nucleotides: TGTGCCAGCAGTTACAACTCCGGGACAGTCCTTACTTTCTTT. Translating it yields CASSYNSGTVLTFF.

The rearrangement uses TRBV4-1 and TRBJ2-2; D unresolved. Trimming removed 0 bases from V and 7 bases from J, with 12 bases in between. The CDR3 sequence is 15 residues long. Germline V gene sequence: CDR1 MGHRA, CDR2 YSYEKL. CDR3 loop: CASSQDSMESGELFF. The CDR3 DNA reads as TGCGCCAGCAGCCAAGATAGCATGGAAAGCGGGGAGCTGTTTTTT.

The chain uses TRBV20-1 and TRBJ2-1; 11 bases map to TRBD2. CDR3 length: 16 residues. Germline loops: CDR1 DFQATT, CDR2 SNEGSKA (reference sequence). V lost 5 bases to trimming and J lost 4 bases; unmatched junction nucleotides: 10. The CDR3 protein is CSAGLKGTSGYNEQFF. The CDR3 DNA sequence: TGCAGTGCTGGACTGAAGGGGACTAGCGGATACAATGAGCAGTTCTTC.

This clonotype was detected a few times. The chain is built from TRBV6-2 or TRBV6-3 and TRBJ2-7, with D perhaps matching TRBD2 (5 bases). V was shortened by 0 bases and J by 5 bases, with 23 bases between the two germline ends. Germline V lookup: CDR1 MNHEY, CDR2 SVGEGT. CDR3 length equals 18 residues. The CDR3 DNA reads as TGTGCCAGCAGTTACTCGTCGGAGGTTTCCGGTATGAAGAACGAGCAGTACTTC. Amino acid sequence: CASSYSSEVSGMKNEQYF.

The CDR3: CASSYGTSSGELFF. DNA of the CDR3: TGTGCCAGCAGTTACGGGACTAGTTCCGGGGAGCTGTTTTTT. The chain couples TRBV6-6 to TRBJ2-2; 8 bases map to TRBD2. There are 14 residues in the CDR3. V gave up 2 bases and J gave up 6 bases; unmatched junction bases: 2. Germline CDR1 reads MNHNY; CDR2 reads SVGAGI (reference sequence).

The rearrangement links TRBV6-1 to TRBJ1-2; unclear D gene. The CDR3 spans 12 residues. Germline V CDR1 and CDR2: MNHNS, SASEGT. V was shortened by 3 bases and J by 7 bases, with 9 bases between the two germline ends. CDR3: CASSDWSGGYTF. The CDR3 DNA sequence: TGTGCCAGCAGTGATTGGTCGGGTGGCTACACCTTC.

The chain employs TRBV7-9 and TRBJ1-1; D is uncertain. CDR1 is SEHNR and CDR2 is FQNEAQ in the germline V gene (reference sequence). The CDR3 is 11 amino acids. Trimming removed 6 bases from V and 4 bases from J, with 6 bases in between. The CDR3 is CASSSTTEAFF. The CDR3 nucleotides are TGTGCCAGCAGTTCCACCACTGAAGCTTTCTTT.

Regarding this clonotype: One end of the junction is discordant with germline, which a read error may explain. The V call is TRBV6-1, the J call TRBJ1-6, with 7 nucleotides matching TRBD1. This CDR3 region has 15 residues. Per germline, CDR1 MNHNS and CDR2 SASEGT. The CDR3 DNA reads as TGTGCCAGCAGTGAGCGGACAGGCTATAATTCGCCCCTCCACTTT. Residues: CASSERTGYNSPLHF.

The table lists this clonotype with a few counts. A read error may explain this, as a much larger clone is one base away. This chain connects TRBV6-6 to TRBJ2-3; D might be TRBD1 (6 bases). Germline V gene sequence: CDR1 MNHNY, CDR2 SVGAGI (reference sequence). V lost 2 bases, J lost 6 bases, and 12 bases lay in between. The CDR3 covers 14 residues. CDR3 nucleotides: TGTGCCAGCAGTTACGCAGGGGATCGTGATACGCAGTATTTT. Amino acids: CASSYAGDRDTQYF.

The rearrangement uses TRBV25-1 and TRBJ1-2; D gene unclear. Trimming stripped 2 bases from V and 0 bases from J, with 13 bases between. This CDR3 spans 16 amino acids. From germline, CDR1 is MGHDK and CDR2 SYGVNS. CDR3: CASSEGLGSANYGYTF. CDR3 sequence (DNA): TGTGCCAGCAGTGAAGGACTGGGGTCAGCTAACTATGGCTACACCTTC.

V gene TRBV5-1 combines with J gene TRBJ1-6; 7 positions agree with TRBD1. Trimming removed 4 bases from V and 5 bases from J; junction bases left unmatched: 9. CDR1 and CDR2 from the germline V gene are SGHRS and YFSETQ. CDR3 size: 16 residues. CDR3 sequence: CASSQQGPDDNSPLHF. In nucleotides, the CDR3 is TGCGCCAGCAGCCAACAGGGGCCAGACGATAATTCACCCCTCCACTTT.